Listed below are T cell receptor beta chains from one sample, sequenced in a study of blood T cell repertoires in COVID-19. Clones were read by immunoSEQ multiplex PCR, and TCRdb kept only the in-frame ones, dropping some. The data hold 260,000 or so clones, with more than 80% observed a single time. Sample: peripheral blood. These receptors were collected from a woman older than 75 with COVID-19, enrolled during active disease. Both conserved end residues are part of each CDR3. D genes are given only for firm matches. Size tells how often a clone was seen (once, few, many) or the class of an expanded clone, and some rows leave it out.

V	D	J	size	CDR3	DNA
TRBV15	.	TRBJ1-1	.	CATSRDIAAGEAFF	TGTGCCACCAGCAGAGATATTGCCGCCGGGGAAGCTTTCTTT
TRBV29-1	.	TRBJ2-2	once	CPRAFRTGELFF	TGCCCGCGGGCTTTCCGCACCGGGGAGCTGTTTTTT
TRBV18	TRBD1	TRBJ1-4	few	CASSRQGPEKLFF	TGTGCCAGCTCACGACAGGGGCCTGAAAAACTGTTTTTT
TRBV9	.	TRBJ1-1	.	CASSVAVTGMTFF	TGTGCCAGCAGCGTAGCGGTCACCGGGATGACTTTCTTT
TRBV19	.	TRBJ1-2	.	CASSIDPGVGGYTF	TGTGCCAGTAGTATAGATCCAGGGGTAGGCGGCTACACCTTC
TRBV2	TRBD1	TRBJ1-5	few	CASSADRGKGQPQHF	TGTGCCAGCAGTGCTGACAGGGGAAAGGGTCAGCCCCAGCATTTT
TRBV9	TRBD1	TRBJ2-7	.	CASSTGTGKSYEQYF	TGTGCCAGCAGCACCGGGACAGGAAAGTCCTACGAGCAGTACTTC
TRBV11-2	.	TRBJ1-2	.	CASRSLGEDGYTF	TGTGCCAGCAGATCTTTGGGAGAAGATGGCTACACCTTC
TRBV9	TRBD1	TRBJ2-6	.	CASSSGTGVFSGANVLTF	TGTGCCTCAAGCAGCGGGACAGGGGTGTTTTCTGGGGCCAACGTCCTGACTTTC
TRBV10-3	TRBD1	TRBJ1-1	.	CAISRGQMNTEAFF	TGTGCCATCAGCAGGGGACAGATGAACACTGAAGCTTTCTTT
TRBV11-1	TRBD1	TRBJ2-1	once	CASSPGTGGENEQFF	TGTGCCAGCAGTCCCGGGACAGGGGGCGAGAATGAGCAGTTCTTC
TRBV6-5	.	TRBJ1-6	.	CASRTKGEYSPLHF	TGTGCCAGCAGGACTAAGGGGGAATACTCACCCCTCCACTTT
TRBV30	TRBD1	TRBJ1-1	.	CAWRNRGGGTEAFF	TGTGCCTGGCGGAACAGGGGAGGTGGCACTGAAGCTTTCTTT
TRBV27	TRBD1	TRBJ2-1	.	CASSSQGAGEQFF	TGTGCCAGCAGTTCTCAGGGGGCTGGTGAGCAGTTCTTC
TRBV7-8	TRBD1	TRBJ2-6	.	CASTPIGTGGAGANVLTF	TGTGCCAGCACTCCGATAGGGACAGGGGGCGCTGGGGCCAACGTCCTGACTTTC
TRBV18	.	TRBJ2-1	.	CASSRLSSYNEQFF	TGTGCCAGCTCACGACTAAGCTCCTACAATGAGCAGTTCTTC
TRBV6-1	.	TRBJ1-2	.	CASSESPYGYTF	TGTGCCAGCAGTGAGTCCCCGTATGGCTACACCTTC
TRBV10-3	TRBD1	TRBJ2-7	.	CAILPGQGAHEQYF	TGTGCCATTCTTCCGGGACAGGGGGCCCACGAGCAGTACTTC
TRBV19	.	TRBJ1-5	.	CASSMVAYNQPQHF	TGTGCCAGTAGTATGGTAGCGTACAATCAGCCCCAGCATTTT
TRBV28	TRBD1	TRBJ1-3	.	CASRPGGAGNTIYF	TGTGCCAGCAGGCCAGGGGGTGCTGGAAACACCATATATTTT
TRBV7-2	.	TRBJ1-2	.	CASSLFLAGVYGYTF	TGTGCCAGCAGCCTTTTTCTGGCGGGGGTCTATGGCTACACCTTC
TRBV5-5	TRBD2	TRBJ2-1	.	CASSLGLAGPSGVNEQFF	TGTGCCAGCAGCTTGGGACTAGCGGGGCCCTCGGGGGTCAATGAGCAGTTCTTC
TRBV9	.	TRBJ2-3	.	CASSVGGVSDTQYF	TGTGCCAGCAGCGTAGGGGGGGTATCAGATACGCAGTATTTT
TRBV19	TRBD1	TRBJ1-1	.	CASRPQGVGSTEAFF	TGTGCCAGTAGACCGCAGGGGGTAGGGAGCACTGAAGCTTTCTTT
TRBV15	.	TRBJ2-5	.	CATSGELRGTETQYF	TGTGCCACCAGCGGAGAGCTCAGGGGAACGGAGACCCAGTACTTC
TRBV29-1	TRBD1	TRBJ2-2	few	CSVPGTGGTGELFF	TGCAGCGTCCCCGGGACAGGGGGTACCGGGGAGCTGTTTTTT
TRBV9	.	TRBJ1-1	.	CASSVDRDTEAFF	TGTGCCAGCAGCGTAGACAGGGACACTGAAGCTTTCTTT
TRBV28	.	TRBJ2-1	.	CASNPAGYNEQFF	TGTGCCAGCAATCCAGCAGGCTACAATGAGCAGTTCTTC
TRBV6-1	.	TRBJ1-2	.	CASSDGPGSANYGYTF	TGTGCCAGCAGTGACGGGCCGGGATCAGCTAACTATGGCTACACCTTC
TRBV5-8	.	TRBJ2-7	few	CASSPDRGQYF	TGTGCCAGCAGCCCTGACCGGGGGCAGTACTTC
TRBV27	.	TRBJ1-1	.	CASSLTTAMNTEAFF	TGTGCCAGCAGTTTGACGACAGCCATGAACACTGAAGCTTTCTTT
TRBV3-1/TRBV3-2	TRBD1	TRBJ1-1	.	CASSPDRVRPEAFF	TGTGCCAGCAGCCCGGACAGGGTCCGTCCTGAAGCTTTCTTT
TRBV6-5	TRBD1	TRBJ1-2	few	CASSRQGSNYGYTF	TGTGCCAGCAGCCGACAGGGATCTAACTATGGCTACACCTTC
TRBV27	TRBD2	TRBJ2-1	.	CASSGNPGLAGGGATYNEQFF	TGTGCCAGCAGTGGGAACCCGGGGCTAGCGGGAGGAGGAGCGACCTACAATGAGCAGTTCTTC
TRBV27	TRBD2	TRBJ2-3	.	CASRSLAGTTGTDTQYF	TGTGCCAGCAGATCACTAGCGGGTACCACTGGCACAGATACGCAGTATTTT
TRBV3-1/TRBV3-2	.	TRBJ2-6	once	CASSPRGRSSGANVLTF	TGTGCCAGCAGCCCGCGGGGACGGTCCTCTGGGGCCAACGTCCTGACTTTC
TRBV15	.	TRBJ2-5	.	CATSRYRGGETQYF	TGTGCCACCAGCAGATACAGGGGGGGGGAGACCCAGTACTTC
TRBV15	.	TRBJ1-1	few	CATSRGLGRQNTEAFF	TGTGCCACCAGCAGGGGGCTCGGCCGGCAAAACACTGAAGCTTTCTTT
TRBV2	TRBD1	TRBJ2-5	.	CASSEALGQGTEETQYF	TGTGCCAGCAGTGAAGCGCTTGGGCAGGGGACAGAAGAGACCCAGTACTTC
TRBV3-1/TRBV3-2	TRBD1	TRBJ1-2	.	CASSPQSGGGYGYTF	TGTGCCAGCAGCCCTCAGTCAGGGGGCGGTTATGGCTACACCTTC
TRBV27	.	TRBJ1-1	.	CASGMTAMNTEAFF	TGTGCCAGCGGGATGACAGCTATGAACACTGAAGCTTTCTTT